The 4 T cell receptor beta chains reported below all come from one sample, sequenced in a study of blood T cell repertoires in COVID-19. Profiling relied on immunoSEQ multiplex PCR, and the TCRdb table lists in-frame clones only, not all of them. The sample holds almost 70,000 clones, roughly 89% seen once. The sequenced sample consisted of peripheral blood. All receptors come from a woman in her forties or fifties with active COVID-19.

The V call is TRBV6-5, the J call TRBJ1-3; tentative D call: TRBD1 (6 bases). Trimming cost V 10 bases and J 0 bases, with 10 bases left between them. There are 13 residues in the CDR3. The V gene's germline CDR1 is MNHEY and CDR2 SVGAGI. CDR3 sequence (DNA): TGTGCCACCTTGGACAGCTCTGGAAACACCATATATTTT. Its protein is CATLDSSGNTIYF.

The chain has TRBV10-3 and TRBJ1-1; 11 bases are a match to TRBD1. Per germline, CDR1 ENHRY and CDR2 SYGVKD. With V trimmed by 0 bases and J by 6 bases, 6 bases remained unmatched. This CDR3 contains 16 residues. CDR3 in DNA: TGTGCCATCAGTGAGTCTGGACAGGGGGCTTTCTCTGAAGCTTTCTTT. As protein: CAISESGQGAFSEAFF.

CDR3 region: CATSRTNRANTIYF. CDR3 in DNA: TGTGCCACCAGCAGAACAAACAGGGCCAACACCATATATTTT. The chain uses TRBV15 and TRBJ1-3; the D gene is possibly TRBD1 (6 bases). The CDR3 is made up of 14 amino acids. V was pared by 2 bases and J by 7 bases, with 12 bases between. Germline V gene data show CDR1 as LNHNV and CDR2 as YYDKDF (reference sequence).

V is TRBV27 and J is TRBJ2-7; TRBD2 aligns across 9 bases. J was trimmed by 5 bases and V by 4 bases; bases with no gene match: 9. Germline-derived CDR1 and CDR2 are MNHEY and SMNVEV (reference sequence). The CDR3 sequence is 15 residues long. In DNA, the CDR3 is TGTGCCAGCAGTTCTTGGCGGGAGGGCCCAGACGAGCAGTACTTC. Protein sequence: CASSSWREGPDEQYF.